A selection of T cell receptor beta chains follows, all from one sample in a study of lymphopenia after photon versus proton radiotherapy. Using immunoSEQ multiplex PCR, the repertoire was profiled, and TCRdb retains in-frame clones only, with some absent. The data hold roughly 76,000 clones, with roughly 92% observed a single time. This sample comprised peripheral blood, obtained from a patient treated with photon-based radiotherapy. The receptor source for this set is a woman aged 40 to 50 with cholangiocarcinoma. The CDR3 runs from the conserved cysteine through the conserved F or W. For some rows the clone size is stated as once, few or many, or as a class when expanded; others skip it.

v_call: TRBV18
clone_size: -
cdr3_aa: CASSPQVRDEQYF

v_call: TRBV6-1
clone_size: few
cdr3_aa: CASSERDGGSPLHF

v_call: TRBV9
clone_size: -
cdr3_aa: CASSVGQGNTEAFF

v_call: TRBV28
clone_size: -
cdr3_aa: CASSGQMREAFF

v_call: TRBV7-2
clone_size: -
cdr3_aa: CASSLTAGGSYNEQFF

v_call: TRBV7-2
clone_size: -
cdr3_aa: CASSLGTDIYEQYF

v_call: TRBV7-2
clone_size: -
cdr3_aa: CASSPTDYEQYF

v_call: TRBV14
clone_size: once
cdr3_aa: CASSQGWRGYTF

v_call: TRBV5-6
clone_size: -
cdr3_aa: CASSLGRGVVNQPQHF

v_call: TRBV7-9
clone_size: -
cdr3_aa: CASSLERANPRPYNEQFF

v_call: TRBV6-1
clone_size: -
cdr3_aa: CASSERTGTSSYEQYF

v_call: TRBV5-1
clone_size: -
cdr3_aa: CASRTRLAGVRNTGELFF

v_call: TRBV4-2
clone_size: -
cdr3_aa: CASSQEDSPDTEAFF

v_call: TRBV5-1
clone_size: -
cdr3_aa: CASSSSREDTIYF

v_call: TRBV28
clone_size: once
cdr3_aa: CASAPGGGSYNSPLHF

v_call: TRBV4-1
clone_size: -
cdr3_aa: CASSQDRGLGAFNEQYF